Shown below are 15 T cell receptor beta chains from a single sample sequenced in a study of spatial heterogeneity in lung cancer. Via MiXCR, TCRdb re-called the 5' RACE reads, giving one row per CDR3 protein. The sample lists about 92,000 distinct CDR3 sequences; around 12% were seen once. This sample's time point: sample taken at primary tumor resection. Unsorted samples of tumor, nontumor lung or frozen PBMC had their whole RNA sequenced. The sample here was PBMCs, taken at surgery. Every receptor here comes from a male donor with early-stage non-small cell lung cancer.

Ten or more counts support this clonotype. This sequence joins TRBV5-1 and TRBJ2-1; 7 bases are a match to TRBD1. CDR1 is SGHRS, CDR2 YFSETQ, per germline. This CDR3 comprises 15 residues. The junction had 0 bases not matched to a gene; V was cut back by 0 bases and J by 0 bases. CDR3 DNA: TGCGCCAGCAGCTTGGAGGGGGCCTCCTACAATGAGCAGTTCTTC. Amino acids: CASSLEGASYNEQFF. Full variable domain (outside the CDR3, taken from reference TRBV5-1 and TRBJ2-1): KAGVTQTPRYLIKTRGQQVTLSCSPISGHRSVSWYQQTPGQGLQFLFEYFSETQRNKGNFPGRFSGRQFSNSRSEMNVSTLELGDSALYLCASSLEGASYNEQFFGPGTRLTVL.

In its sample, this clonotype was seen a few times. The gene calls are TRBV9 and TRBJ2-3; D is perhaps TRBD1 or TRBD2 (6 bases each). There are 15 residues in the CDR3. The V end lost 6 bases, the J end lost 1 base, and 15 bases lay between the germline ends. Per the germline V gene, CDR1 is SGDLS and CDR2 is YYNGEE. The CDR3 is CASTPRGDRTDTQYF. As DNA, the CDR3 is TGTGCCAGCACCCCAAGGGGGGACCGCACAGATACGCAGTATTTT. Based on the CDR3 plus reference TRBV9 and TRBJ2-3, the full variable domain is DSGVTQTPKHLITATGQRVTLRCSPRSGDLSVYWYQQSLDQGLQFLIQYYNGEERAKGNILERFSAQQFPDLHSELNLSSLELGDSALYFCASTPRGDRTDTQYFGPGTRLTVL.

The V and J genes are TRBV19 and TRBJ1-5; maybe TRBD1 (5 bases). CDR3 length: 15 amino acids. The germline V gene encodes CDR1 LNHDA and CDR2 SQIVND (reference sequence). V shed 7 bases and J shed 0 bases, with 13 bases lying between them. For the CDR3, the DNA is TGTGCCAGTAAACAGGCCCTGTATAGCAATCAGCCCCAGCATTTT. This codes for CASKQALYSNQPQHF.

The sample holds many counts of this clonotype. V gene TRBV9 combines with J gene TRBJ2-3, with D maybe TRBD2 (5 bases). Trimming removed 1 base from V and 0 bases from J, with 6 bases in between. The CDR3 sequence is 14 residues long. Germline CDR1 is SGDLS and CDR2 is YYNGEE. The CDR3 here is CASSVSGSTDTQYF. The CDR3 region has the DNA TGTGCCAGCAGCGTATCGGGGAGCACAGATACGCAGTATTTT. Complete variable domain (other parts from reference TRBV9 and TRBJ2-3): DSGVTQTPKHLITATGQRVTLRCSPRSGDLSVYWYQQSLDQGLQFLIQYYNGEERAKGNILERFSAQQFPDLHSELNLSSLELGDSALYFCASSVSGSTDTQYFGPGTRLTVL.

This clonotype has a handful of counts. The chain joins TRBV6-5 to TRBJ1-3; TRBD1 might be the D (6 bases). V shed 8 bases and J shed 0 bases, with 17 bases lying between them. The CDR3 loop spans 16 amino acids. Germline CDR1 reads MNHEY; CDR2 reads SVGAGI. The CDR3 DNA follows: TGTGCCAGCGGACCCGACAGGACGAGCTCTGGAAACACCATATATTTT. Amino acid sequence: CASGPDRTSSGNTIYF.

The chain employs TRBV20-1 and TRBJ2-7; 7 bases are shared with TRBD1. This CDR3 spans 14 amino acids. V lost 1 base, J lost 2 bases, and 5 bases stayed unmatched. CDR1 and CDR2 (germline): DFQATT, SNEGSKA (reference sequence). The CDR3: CSARGQGSPYEQYF. As DNA, the CDR3 is TGCAGTGCTAGAGGACAGGGTTCCCCCTACGAGCAGTACTTC.

Here the CDR3 reads CSAHAGLAGEQYF. CDR3 bases: TGCAGTGCTCACGCGGGACTAGCGGGCGAGCAGTACTTC. The chain employs TRBV20-1 and TRBJ2-7; 12 bases align to TRBD2. The CDR3 extends over 13 amino acids. Germline CDR1 is DFQATT and CDR2 is SNEGSKA (reference sequence). The ends lost 5 bases at V and 6 bases at J; junction bases unmatched: 5.

V gene TRBV6-2 or TRBV6-3 combines with J gene TRBJ2-1; D might be TRBD2 (5 bases). Germline CDR1 reads MNHEY; CDR2 reads SVGEGT. Between the trimmed V and J ends, which lost 5 bases and 12 bases, there was a span of 17 bases. This CDR3 spans 13 amino acids. CDR3 in DNA: TGTGCCAGCAGTCACCCGCCCGCGGCGGGGCAGTTCTTC. Protein: CASSHPPAAGQFF.

This clonotype was counted a few times. The rearrangement uses TRBV28 and TRBJ1-2, with D unclear. The CDR3 runs 14 residues. In germline, CDR1 is MDHEN, CDR2 SYDVKM. Trimming removed 3 bases from V and 0 bases from J, with 8 bases in between. This CDR3 reads CASSLVSANYGYTF. CDR3 coding DNA: TGTGCCAGCAGTTTGGTTTCGGCTAACTATGGCTACACCTTC.

As regards this clonotype: A read error may produce the germline difference seen at one junction end. V usage is TRBV20-1 and J usage is TRBJ1-1; D unresolved. Germline CDR1 reads DFQATT; CDR2 reads SNEGSKA (reference sequence). This CDR3 region has 12 residues. CDR3 nucleotides: TGCAGTGCGGGGAAGGCGAACACTGAAGCTTTGTTT. It is translated as CSAGKANTEALF.

The chain recombines TRBV28 with TRBJ2-3; TRBD2 agrees at 9 bases. J gave up 6 bases and V 7 bases, and 11 bases lay outside the gene matches. The CDR3 loop spans 15 amino acids. Germline loops: CDR1 MDHEN, CDR2 SYDVKM. CDR3 amino acids: CASTTGAGGPDTQYF. DNA of the CDR3: TGTGCCAGCACCACTGGGGCGGGAGGGCCCGATACGCAGTATTTT.

CDR3 DNA sequence: TGTGCCAGCAGCCCGGACAGCCAAGTATATGGCTACACCTTC. Translating it yields CASSPDSQVYGYTF. The chain joins TRBV11-1 to TRBJ1-2, with a weak D call TRBD1 (6 bases). This CDR3 has 14 amino acids. The V end was cut by 5 bases, the J end by 5 bases, with 15 bases between. From germline, CDR1 is SGHAT and CDR2 FQDESV (reference sequence).

This clonotype was counted ten times or more. J is TRBJ2-5 and V is TRBV28; a possible D gene is TRBD1 (6 bases). This CDR3 region has 13 residues. V was shortened by 8 bases and J by 3 bases, with 13 bases between the two germline ends. Germline V lookup: CDR1 MDHEN, CDR2 SYDVKM. The CDR3 nucleotides are TGTGCCAGCCGAGGACAGAACAAAGAGACCCAGTACTTC. It codes for CASRGQNKETQYF.

In this sample, this clonotype turned up a few times. This sequence joins TRBV3-1 and TRBJ1-2; perhaps TRBD1 as D (6 bases). Germline V CDR1 and CDR2: LGHDT, YNNKEL (reference sequence). This CDR3 spans 13 amino acids. Trimming stripped 4 bases from V and 4 bases from J, with 10 bases between. In DNA, the CDR3 is TGTGCCAGCAGCCTCAAGGACAGCTATGGCTACACCTTC. It yields the protein CASSLKDSYGYTF.

The chain recombines TRBV7-2 with TRBJ2-7; 12 bases align to TRBD2. The CDR3 runs to 14 residues. Germline V gene data show CDR1 as SGHTA and CDR2 as FQGNSA. The J segment lost 7 bases and the V segment lost 5 bases, leaving 6 bases of the junction unmatched. The CDR3 DNA reads TGTGCCAGCAGCAGGACTAGCGGGATGGTAGAGCAGTACTTC. Translation: CASSRTSGMVEQYF.